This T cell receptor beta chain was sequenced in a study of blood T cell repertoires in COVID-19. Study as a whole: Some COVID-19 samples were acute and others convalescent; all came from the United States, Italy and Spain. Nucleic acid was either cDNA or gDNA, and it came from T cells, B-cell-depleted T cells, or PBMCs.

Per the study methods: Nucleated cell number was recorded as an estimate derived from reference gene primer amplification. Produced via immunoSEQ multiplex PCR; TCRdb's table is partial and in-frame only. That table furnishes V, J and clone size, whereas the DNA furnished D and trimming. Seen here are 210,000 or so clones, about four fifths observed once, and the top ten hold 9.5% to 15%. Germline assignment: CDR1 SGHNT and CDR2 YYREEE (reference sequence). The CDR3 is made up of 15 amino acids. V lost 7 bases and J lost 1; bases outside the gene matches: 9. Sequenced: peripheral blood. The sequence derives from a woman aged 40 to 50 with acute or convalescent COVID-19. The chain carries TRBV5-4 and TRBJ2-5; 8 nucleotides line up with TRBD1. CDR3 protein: CASSWKGQAQETQYF. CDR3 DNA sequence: TGTGCCAGCTCATGGAAGGGACAGGCCCAAGAGACCCAGTACTTC.